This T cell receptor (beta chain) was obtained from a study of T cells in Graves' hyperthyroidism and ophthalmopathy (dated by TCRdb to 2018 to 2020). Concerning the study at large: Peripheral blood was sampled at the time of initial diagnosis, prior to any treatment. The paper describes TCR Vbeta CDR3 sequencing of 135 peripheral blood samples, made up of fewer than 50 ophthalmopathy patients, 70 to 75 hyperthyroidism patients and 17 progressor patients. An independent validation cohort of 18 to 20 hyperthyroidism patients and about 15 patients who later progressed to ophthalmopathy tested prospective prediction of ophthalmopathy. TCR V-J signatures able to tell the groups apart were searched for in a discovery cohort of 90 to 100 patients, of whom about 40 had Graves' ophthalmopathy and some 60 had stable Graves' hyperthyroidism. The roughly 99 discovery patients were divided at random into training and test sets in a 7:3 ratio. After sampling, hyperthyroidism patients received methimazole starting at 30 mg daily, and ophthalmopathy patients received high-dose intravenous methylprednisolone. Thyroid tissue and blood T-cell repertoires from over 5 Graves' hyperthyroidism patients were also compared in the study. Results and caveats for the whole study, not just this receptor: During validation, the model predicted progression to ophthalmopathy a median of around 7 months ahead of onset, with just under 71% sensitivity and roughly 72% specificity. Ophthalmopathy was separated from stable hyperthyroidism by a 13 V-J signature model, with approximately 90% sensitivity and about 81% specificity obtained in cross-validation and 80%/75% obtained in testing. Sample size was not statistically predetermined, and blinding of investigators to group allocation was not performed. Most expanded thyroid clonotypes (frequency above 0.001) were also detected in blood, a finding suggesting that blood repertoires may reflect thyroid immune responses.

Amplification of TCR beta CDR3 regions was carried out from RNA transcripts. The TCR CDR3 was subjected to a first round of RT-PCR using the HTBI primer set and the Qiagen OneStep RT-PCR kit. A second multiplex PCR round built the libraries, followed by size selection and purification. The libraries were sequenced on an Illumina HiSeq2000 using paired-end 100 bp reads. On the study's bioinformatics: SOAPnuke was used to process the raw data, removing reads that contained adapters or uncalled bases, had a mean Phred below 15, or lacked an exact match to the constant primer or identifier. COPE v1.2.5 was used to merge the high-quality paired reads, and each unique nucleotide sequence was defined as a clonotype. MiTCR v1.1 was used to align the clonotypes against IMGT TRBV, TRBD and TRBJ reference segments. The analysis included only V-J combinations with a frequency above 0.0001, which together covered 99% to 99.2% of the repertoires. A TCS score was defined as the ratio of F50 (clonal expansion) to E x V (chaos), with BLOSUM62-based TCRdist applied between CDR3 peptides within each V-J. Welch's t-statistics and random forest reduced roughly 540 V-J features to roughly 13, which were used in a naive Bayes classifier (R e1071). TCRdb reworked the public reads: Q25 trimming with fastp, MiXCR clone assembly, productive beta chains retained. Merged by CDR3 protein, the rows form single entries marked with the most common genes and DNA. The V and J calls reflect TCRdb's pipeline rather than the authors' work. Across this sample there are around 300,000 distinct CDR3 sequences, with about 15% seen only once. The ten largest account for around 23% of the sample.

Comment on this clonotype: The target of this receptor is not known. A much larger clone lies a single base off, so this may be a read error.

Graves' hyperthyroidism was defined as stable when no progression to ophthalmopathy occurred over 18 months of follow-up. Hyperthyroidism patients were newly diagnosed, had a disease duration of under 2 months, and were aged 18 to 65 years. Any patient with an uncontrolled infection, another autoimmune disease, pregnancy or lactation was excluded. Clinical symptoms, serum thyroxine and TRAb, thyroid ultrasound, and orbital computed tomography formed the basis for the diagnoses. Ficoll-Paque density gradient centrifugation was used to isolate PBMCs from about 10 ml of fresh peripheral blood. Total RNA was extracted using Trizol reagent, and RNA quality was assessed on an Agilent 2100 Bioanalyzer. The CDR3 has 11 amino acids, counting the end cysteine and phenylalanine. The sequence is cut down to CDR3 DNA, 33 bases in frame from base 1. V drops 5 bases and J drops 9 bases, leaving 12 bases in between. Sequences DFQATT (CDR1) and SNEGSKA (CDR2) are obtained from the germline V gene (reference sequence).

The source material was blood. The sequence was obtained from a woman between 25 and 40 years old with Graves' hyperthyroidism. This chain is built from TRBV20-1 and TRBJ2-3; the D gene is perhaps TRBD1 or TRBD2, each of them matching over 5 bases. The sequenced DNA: TGCAGTGCTGGAATCGGGGACACGCAGTATTTT. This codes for CSAGIGDTQYF.